A single T cell receptor (beta chain) is shown here with its context. Its target is unknown. This CDR3 region has 16 residues. Looked up from germline, CDR1 is MNHEY and CDR2 is SVGAGI. V shed 0 bases and J shed 6 bases, with 18 bases lying between them. This entry comes from a study of CD4 T cells in relation to SARS-CoV-2 and coronaviruses. As for the study in general: PBMCs were cultured with antigen for about eleven days before TCR beta sequencing.

CD4+ T cells from unexposed donors were obtained before the COVID-19 pandemic (2011-2018). CD4+ T cells were isolated from the cells after less than 13 days of culture. Unexposed-donor CD4+ T cells were probed with SARS-CoV-2 S/N and four cold-coronavirus spikes, cells permitting. General study findings and limits: Each donor contributed either pre-pandemic or post-infection samples, not both.

TCRdb's table, derived via immunoSEQ multiplex PCR, lists solely in-frame clones and lacks some. Here the sample spans 20,000 to 25,000 clones, under 85% being singletons. Sequencing was done on a sample of CD4+ T cells from PBMCs, cultured in vitro. The TCR originated in a human donor in good health. The chain carries TRBV6-5 and TRBJ2-7; maybe TRBD1 (7 bases). CDR3 nucleotides: TGTGCCAGCAGTTACTCGAGGGGGCCCCTGGGGGGCGAGCAGTACTTC. This codes for CASSYSRGPLGGEQYF.